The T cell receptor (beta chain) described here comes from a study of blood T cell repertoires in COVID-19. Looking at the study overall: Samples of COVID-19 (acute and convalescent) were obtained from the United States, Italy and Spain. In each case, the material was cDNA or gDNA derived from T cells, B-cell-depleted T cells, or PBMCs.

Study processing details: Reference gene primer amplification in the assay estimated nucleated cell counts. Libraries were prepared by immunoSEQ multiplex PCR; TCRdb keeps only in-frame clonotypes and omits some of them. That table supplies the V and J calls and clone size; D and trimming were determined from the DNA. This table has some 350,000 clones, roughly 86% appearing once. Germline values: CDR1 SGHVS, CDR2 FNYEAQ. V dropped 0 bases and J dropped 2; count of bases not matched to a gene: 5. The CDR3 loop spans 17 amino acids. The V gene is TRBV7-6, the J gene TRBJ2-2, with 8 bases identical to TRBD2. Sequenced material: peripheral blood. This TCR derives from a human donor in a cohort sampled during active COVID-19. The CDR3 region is CASSLASGEDNTGELFF. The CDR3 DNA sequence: TGTGCCAGCAGCTTAGCTAGCGGGGAAGATAACACCGGGGAGCTGTTTTTT.